These T cell receptor beta chains were read from a single sample in a study of shared clonotypes between healthy human individuals. Using immunoSEQ multiplex PCR, the repertoire was profiled, and TCRdb retains in-frame clones only, with some absent. The sample has some 630,000 clones, approximately 96% seen once. What was sequenced was naive CD8+ T cells sorted from blood. The receptor set was obtained from a woman under 40 in good health. The CDR3 runs from the conserved cysteine through the conserved F or W. The D gene is left open where the match is weak. The listing skips clone size in some rows; elsewhere it reads once, few, many or a size class.

v_gene,j_gene,abundance,d_gene,CDR3nt,CDR3aa
TRBV6-5,TRBJ2-7,-,TRBD2,TGTGCCAGCAGTTACGCTAGCGGGAGGTACGAGCAGTACTTC,CASSYASGRYEQYF
TRBV28,TRBJ2-1,-,-,TGTGCCAGCAGCCCGATCAGGGGCCCCAAGTCGGGATACAATGAGCAGTTCTTC,CASSPIRGPKSGYNEQFF
TRBV11-2,TRBJ1-4,-,-,TGTGCCAGCAGCTTAGCGCCGGCCTCTTGGGATGAAAAACTGTTTTTT,CASSLAPASWDEKLFF
TRBV19,TRBJ2-7,-,-,TGTGCCAGTAGTATAGTGACTACAACGTCCGAGCAGTACTTC,CASSIVTTTSEQYF
TRBV11-2,TRBJ2-7,once,-,TGTGCCAGCAGCTTGAACGAGCAGTACTTC,CASSLNEQYF
TRBV2,TRBJ2-7,-,TRBD2,TGTGCCAGCAGCGCGGGAGCGGGAGAGAGCTACGAGCAGTACTTC,CASSAGAGESYEQYF
TRBV29-1,TRBJ2-2,-,-,TGCAGCGTTGAAGAAGTCCCCGGGGAGCTGTTTTTT,CSVEEVPGELFF
TRBV5-1,TRBJ2-3,once,-,TGCGCCAGCAGCTTGCAGGGCCCCTTCACAGATACGCAGTATTTT,CASSLQGPFTDTQYF
TRBV28,TRBJ2-3,-,-,TGTGCCAGCAGTTTAGGGGCGGTTAACACAGATACGCAGTATTTT,CASSLGAVNTDTQYF
TRBV6-1,TRBJ2-7,-,-,TGTGCCAGCAGTGAATTCGAGGGGCAGGGCTACGAGCAGTACTTC,CASSEFEGQGYEQYF
TRBV27,TRBJ1-1,-,-,TGTGCCAGCAGTTTTGTACCGCCCCACATGAACACTGAAGCTTTCTTT,CASSFVPPHMNTEAFF
TRBV5-4,TRBJ1-1,once,-,TGTGCCAGCAGCTTCTGGGGATGGAACACTGAAGCTTTCTTT,CASSFWGWNTEAFF
TRBV27,TRBJ2-5,-,-,TGTGCCAGCAGTTTATACTACAGGGCCGGCAAGGTCTGGGAGACCCAGTACTTC,CASSLYYRAGKVWETQYF
TRBV6-1,TRBJ2-1,-,TRBD2,TGTGCCAGCAGTGAAGCGGCGGCTAGCGGGATCCATGAGCAGTTCTTC,CASSEAAASGIHEQFF
TRBV5-6,TRBJ2-5,once,TRBD1,TGTGCCAGCAGCTCGGGACAGCTAGAGACCCAGTACTTC,CASSSGQLETQYF
TRBV11-2,TRBJ2-3,-,-,TGTGCCAGCAGCCCGTCGACGGGGGCCACAGATACGCAGTATTTT,CASSPSTGATDTQYF
TRBV7-9,TRBJ2-1,-,-,TGTGCCAGCAGCCCACTCGGGAATGAGCAGTTCTTC,CASSPLGNEQFF
TRBV5-5,TRBJ2-1,-,TRBD2,TGTGCCAGCAGCTTCAACAGGGGACTAGCCCACAATGAGCAGTTCTTC,CASSFNRGLAHNEQFF
TRBV7-2,TRBJ1-2,-,-,TGTGCCAGCAGCCCGGTCCCGGGGCAGGCCCATGGCTACACCTTC,CASSPVPGQAHGYTF
TRBV28,TRBJ2-3,-,-,TGTGCCAGCAGCATGGACGGCTACACAGATACGCAGTATTTT,CASSMDGYTDTQYF
TRBV19,TRBJ1-4,once,-,TGTGCCAGTAAAGAAAACCCCCTGGGCAATGAAAAACTGTTTTTT,CASKENPLGNEKLFF
TRBV29-1,TRBJ2-3,-,-,TGCAGCAACGAACAGAGTTCGGCCGATACGCAGTATTTT,CSNEQSSADTQYF
TRBV5-1,TRBJ2-7,once,TRBD1,TGCGCCAGCAGCCCGGGACAGGGGGGCTACGAGCAGTACTTC,CASSPGQGGYEQYF
TRBV28,TRBJ2-5,-,TRBD1,TGTGCCAGCAGTTTCGGGACAGGGGGCTTCGCAGAGACCCAGTACTTC,CASSFGTGGFAETQYF
TRBV11-1,TRBJ2-7,-,-,TGTGCCAGCAGCAGAACCTCCCGGGAGTTGGGATACGAGCAGTACTTC,CASSRTSRELGYEQYF
TRBV10-3,TRBJ1-1,once,-,TGTGCCATCAGTGATGTTTTGACAAGGGGCCAAGCTTTCTTT,CAISDVLTRGQAFF
TRBV5-8,TRBJ2-7,-,-,TGTGCCAGCAGAGGCGGAGGGTACGAGCAGTACTTC,CASRGGGYEQYF
TRBV19,TRBJ1-2,-,-,TGTGCCAGTAGTATAGATCTAGAGACAGAGGCTTTCTATGGCTACACCTTC,CASSIDLETEAFYGYTF
TRBV28,TRBJ1-2,-,-,TGTGCCAGCAGTTTCCAGGGTTTCAACTATGGCTACACCTTC,CASSFQGFNYGYTF
TRBV2,TRBJ2-7,-,-,TGTGCCAGCAGTACTGACTTAACCTACGAGCAGTACTTC,CASSTDLTYEQYF
TRBV27,TRBJ1-1,-,TRBD1,TGTGCCAGCAGTCCACAGGGGGCTGGGGAAGCTTTCTTT,CASSPQGAGEAFF
TRBV7-2,TRBJ2-3,-,-,TGTGCCAGCAGCTTAGTAGCGGCTAGCACAGATACGCAGTATTTT,CASSLVAASTDTQYF
TRBV28,TRBJ2-1,-,-,TGTGCCAGCAGTTTATTACGCGGGAACCCCTACAATGAGCAGTTCTTC,CASSLLRGNPYNEQFF
TRBV28,TRBJ2-1,-,-,TGTGCCAGCAGTTTCGGACTCAACAATGAGCAGTTCTTC,CASSFGLNNEQFF
TRBV14,TRBJ1-2,-,TRBD1,TGTGCCAGCAGCCAAGTGGGACAGGGGGATTATCAGGCTGGCTACACCTTC,CASSQVGQGDYQAGYTF
TRBV13,TRBJ2-2,-,-,TGTGCCAGCAGCTTAGGCACGCAGGGGGAGCTGTTTTTT,CASSLGTQGELFF
TRBV27,TRBJ2-1,-,-,TGTGCCAGCAACGCCCCAGGGAGAAGGTACAATGAGCAGTTCTTC,CASNAPGRRYNEQFF
TRBV5-4,TRBJ2-6,-,-,TGTGCCAGCAGCACCCCAGGGGCTGGGGCCAACGTCCTGACTTTC,CASSTPGAGANVLTF
TRBV7-2,TRBJ1-5,-,-,TGTGCCAGCAGCCAGAGGACAGGCAATCAGCCCCAGCATTTT,CASSQRTGNQPQHF
TRBV2,TRBJ2-1,-,TRBD2,TGTGCCAGCAGTACTCTAGCGGGAGGGCCGAATGAGCAGTTCTTC,CASSTLAGGPNEQFF
TRBV9,TRBJ1-2,-,-,TGTGCCAGCAGCGCCCGGACTATTAACTATGGCTACACCTTC,CASSARTINYGYTF
TRBV6-5,TRBJ1-1,-,-,TGTGCCAGCAGTTACTCGATCCCGACGAACACTGAAGCTTTCTTT,CASSYSIPTNTEAFF
TRBV20-1,TRBJ2-7,once,-,TGCAGTGCTAACGACGGCTACGAGCAGTACTTC,CSANDGYEQYF
TRBV19,TRBJ1-1,-,-,TGTGCCAGTAGTAAAGGGGTTGGGGGCACTGAAGCTTTCTTT,CASSKGVGGTEAFF